This T cell receptor beta chain was found in a study of blood T cell repertoires in COVID-19. Across the whole study: From T cells, B-cell-depleted T cells, or PBMCs came the material, which was cDNA or gDNA.

Germline lookup yields CDR1 MNHEY and CDR2 SVGAGI. This CDR3 comprises 15 residues. The ends lost 6 bases at V and 1 base at J; junction bases unmatched: 4. Under the authors' procedure: Reference gene primers were amplified, and this amplification served to estimate nucleated cell counts. The assay was immunoSEQ multiplex PCR, and TCRdb's table has in-frame clones only and misses some. Clone size and V and J calls were adopted from that table, with D and trimming inferred from the DNA. This sample has just over 95,000 clones, with 82% found just once. This clonotype originated in a man older than 75 with acute or convalescent COVID-19. The chain couples TRBV6-5 to TRBJ2-3; 10 bases are shared with TRBD2. The sequenced sample was peripheral blood. The CDR3 sequence: CASRLGTSGTDTQYF. CDR3 sequence (DNA): TGTGCCAGCAGACTCGGGACTAGCGGCACAGATACGCAGTATTTT.